A single sample is the source of the 11 T cell receptor beta chains below, sequenced in a study of T cell repertoires in aging, cancer and after chemotherapy. The template was genomic DNA from peripheral blood, not RNA. A mixed TRB-A/B primer pool amplified rearranged TRB by multiplex touch-down PCR. TCRdb re-called the multiplex PCR reads through MiXCR, storing one row per CDR3 protein. This table holds 2,500 to 3,000 distinct CDR3 sequences, approximately 26% found once. The material sequenced was blood. Receptors were obtained from a human donor with a solid tumor.

V gene TRBV7-6 combines with J gene TRBJ2-7, with D possibly TRBD1 on 5 matching bases. Trimming took 4 bases from V and 2 from J, leaving 12 bases between them. Germline-derived CDR1 and CDR2 are SGHVS and FNYEAQ. The length of the CDR3 is 14 residues. For the CDR3, the DNA is TGTGCCAGCAGCTCGTCGACAGCCCCCTACGAGCAGTACTTC. This codes for CASSSSTAPYEQYF. The full variable domain, its missing parts supplied by reference TRBV7-6 and TRBJ2-7, is GAGVSQSPRYKVTKRGQDVALRCDPISGHVSLYWYRQALGQGPEFLTYFNYEAQQDKSGLPNDRFSAERPEGSISTLTIQRTEQRDSAMYRCASSSSTAPYEQYFGPGTRLTVT.

By share of the sample, this clonotype is medium-sized. The chain carries TRBV27 and TRBJ1-4, with 8 bases matching TRBD1. The CDR3 has 16 residues. In germline, CDR1 is MNHEY, CDR2 SMNVEV (reference sequence). V was pared by 6 bases and J by 4 bases, with 10 bases of the junction left unmatched. The CDR3 sequence is CASRGGQVLNNEKLFF. The CDR3 coding sequence is TGTGCCAGCAGAGGGGGACAGGTTCTGAATAATGAAAAACTGTTTTTT.

This clonotype was seen once. J is TRBJ1-4 and V is TRBV29-1; 12 bases fit TRBD1. The J segment lost 3 bases and the V segment lost 6 bases, leaving 8 bases of the junction unmatched. The CDR3 runs to 16 residues. Germline lookup yields CDR1 SQVTM and CDR2 ANQGSEA. DNA for the CDR3: TGCAGCGTGGGGGGACAGGGGGCGAGTCCTAATGAAAAACTGTTTTTT. Translating it yields CSVGGQGASPNEKLFF.

By share of the sample, this clonotype is medium-sized. The rearrangement uses TRBV6-5 and TRBJ2-1, with TRBD2 matching over 7 bases. V shed 2 bases and J 9 bases; nucleotides not matched to a gene: 10. Looked up from germline, CDR1 is MNHEY and CDR2 is SVGAGI. CDR3 length equals 15 residues. In DNA form, the CDR3 reads TGTGCCAGCAGTTACGAGCCCGGGAGGCCTGGTGAGCAGTTCTTC. The encoded protein is CASSYEPGRPGEQFF.

This clonotype appeared a few times. The genes are TRBV5-5 and TRBJ1-5, with TRBD1 identical over 8 bases. The CDR3 totals 16 residues. The V gene's germline CDR1 is SGHKS and CDR2 YYEKEE (reference sequence). With 4 bases clipped from V and 5 bases from J, the junction kept 11 bases outside the gene matches. The CDR3 DNA reads as TGTGCCAGCAGCGATTATGGACAGGGAGGTCATCAGCCCCAGCATTTT. Translation: CASSDYGQGGHQPQHF.

This clonotype is medium-sized by share. This chain uses TRBV19 with TRBJ1-4; possible D gene TRBD1, 5 bases. V was cut by 5 bases and J by 0 bases, with 13 bases left in between. The CDR3 is made up of 16 amino acids. Germline values: CDR1 LNHDA, CDR2 SQIVND (reference sequence). The CDR3 nucleotides are TGTGCCAGTAGTCCGACGAGACAGACAACTAATGAAAAACTGTTTTTT. This gives the protein CASSPTRQTTNEKLFF. Variable domain in full (rest from reference TRBV19 and TRBJ1-4): DGGITQSPKYLFRKEGQNVTLSCEQNLNHDAMYWYRQDPGQGLRLIYYSQIVNDFQKGDIAEGYSVSREKKESFPLTVTSAQKNPTAFYLCASSPTRQTTNEKLFFGSGTQLSVL.

This clonotype is medium-sized (0.01 to 0.1%) within its sample. The J gene is TRBJ1-5, the V gene TRBV19; TRBD1 matches 9 bases. This CDR3 has 15 amino acids. Germline V lookup: CDR1 LNHDA, CDR2 SQIVND (reference sequence). J gave up 2 bases and V 5 bases, and 4 bases lay outside the gene matches. In DNA form, the CDR3 reads TGTGCCAGTAGTGATACAGGGGGCGGCAATCAGCCCCAGCATTTT. Translated: CASSDTGGGNQPQHF.

This clonotype qualifies as medium-sized. The CDR3 reads CASSFSGGSEQYF. The DNA of the CDR3 is TGTGCCAGCAGTTTCAGCGGGGGTTCCGAGCAGTACTTC. The chain couples TRBV6-6 to TRBJ2-7; 8 bases agree with TRBD2. Germline CDR1 reads MNHNY; CDR2 reads SVGAGI (reference sequence). This CDR3 contains 13 residues. Trimming at V came to 4 bases and at J to 6 bases, leaving 5 bases not matched to a gene.

By share, this clonotype ranks as medium-sized (0.01 to 0.1%). The chain joins TRBV30 to TRBJ1-6; 7 nucleotides agree with TRBD1. This CDR3 comprises 17 residues. The V gene end was trimmed by 2 bases and the J gene end by 6 bases; junction bases not matched to a gene: 13. CDR1 and CDR2 from the germline V gene are GTSNPN and SVGIG (reference sequence). CDR3 loop: CAWSKGRVGGGNSPLHF. For the CDR3, the DNA is TGTGCCTGGAGTAAGGGGAGGGTAGGGGGCGGTAATTCACCCCTCCACTTT.

Regarding this clonotype: It may be a read error: a sequence one base away is much more abundant. The conserved closing phenylalanine or tryptophan is absent in this CDR3, likely reflecting a read error. The chain employs TRBV27 and TRBJ2-7; no clear D gene. Trimming left V 2 bases short and J 5 bases short, with 13 bases between. From germline, CDR1 is MNHEY and CDR2 SMNVEV (reference sequence). This CDR3 contains 14 residues. The CDR3 sequence: CASSLRNRRDEQYS. The CDR3 DNA reads TGTGCCAGCAGTTTAAGGAACCGCCGCGACGAGCAGTACTCC.

This chain uses TRBV6-5 with TRBJ1-1, with D tentatively TRBD1 (6 bases). The length of the CDR3 is 11 residues. Germline CDR1 MNHEY, CDR2 SVGAGI. V was shortened by 5 bases and J by 10 bases, with 11 bases between the two germline ends. CDR3 DNA: TGTGCCAGCAGTGACAGGTTATTAGCTTTCTTT. Its translation is CASSDRLLAFF.